A single sample is the source of the 14 T cell receptor beta chains below, sequenced in a study of shared clonotypes between healthy human individuals. Libraries were prepared by immunoSEQ multiplex PCR; TCRdb keeps only in-frame clonotypes and omits some of them. The sample shows hundreds of thousands of clones, roughly 73% of them seen only once. The sequenced material came from memory CD4+ T cells sorted from blood. Indicated subset: CD45RA-negative fraction. Receptors originate from a woman in her 30s in good health.

In its sample, this clone was seen a few times. Written as DNA, the CDR3 is TGTGCCAGTAGTATCCCCGTGGGAGCGGGAGTGGCAGATACGCAGTATTTT. It specifies CASSIPVGAGVADTQYF. The rearrangement links TRBV19 to TRBJ2-3; 8 bases line up with TRBD2. Germline trimming cut 3 bases from V and 4 bases from J; bases unmatched to any gene: 12. The CDR3 is made up of 17 amino acids. Germline loops: CDR1 LNHDA, CDR2 SQIVND (reference sequence).

The V and J genes are TRBV7-3 and TRBJ2-1, with 14 positions matching TRBD2. Germline V CDR1 and CDR2: SGHTA, FQGTGA. The CDR3 length is 17 residues. Trimming at V came to 1 base and at J to 6 bases, leaving 5 bases not matched to a gene. This chain's CDR3 is CASSLRGGTSGSNEQFF. The CDR3 nucleotides are TGTGCCAGCAGCTTAAGAGGGGGGACTAGCGGGAGCAATGAGCAGTTCTTC. Based on the CDR3 plus reference TRBV7-3 and TRBJ2-1, the full variable domain is GAGVSQTPSNKVTEKGKYVELRCDPISGHTALYWYRQSLGQGPEFLIYFQGTGAADDSGLPNDRFFAVRPEGSVSTLKIQRTERGDSAVYLCASSLRGGTSGSNEQFFGPGTRLTVL.

This clone has only one observation. The gene calls are TRBV6-5 and TRBJ2-7, with a tentative D call TRBD1 (6 bases). With 6 bases removed from V and 5 bases from J, the gap between germline ends came to 8 bases. The germline gives CDR1 MNHEY, CDR2 SVGAGI. This CDR3 contains 11 residues. The CDR3 DNA reads as TGTGCCAGCAGGGCAGGGGACGAGCAGTACTTC. This translates into CASRAGDEQYF.

V and J are TRBV5-1 and TRBJ2-3; 9 bases fit TRBD1. The CDR3 runs to 16 residues. Trimming took 4 bases from V and 0 from J; bases not matched to a gene: 6. Germline assignment: CDR1 SGHRS and CDR2 YFSETQ. CDR3 loop: CASSIGQGLSTDTQYF. CDR3 DNA: TGCGCCAGCAGCATTGGACAGGGGTTAAGCACAGATACGCAGTATTTT.

The rearrangement joins TRBV2 to TRBJ1-5; 7 bases align to TRBD1. This CDR3 contains 13 residues. V dropped 8 bases and J dropped 1; count of bases not matched to a gene: 2. The germline V gene has CDR1 SNHLY and CDR2 FYNNEI. The chain's CDR3 is CASSGQSNQPQHF. In nucleotides, the CDR3 is TGTGCCAGCTCGGGACAGAGCAATCAGCCCCAGCATTTT.

The V call is TRBV4-1, the J call TRBJ2-7, with D uncertain. Between the trimmed V and J ends, which lost 1 base and 0 bases, there was a span of 7 bases. The germline V gene has CDR1 MGHRA and CDR2 YSYEKL. CDR3 size: 14 residues. The CDR3: CASSQGSVSYEQYF. In DNA form, the CDR3 reads TGCGCCAGCAGCCAAGGGTCGGTCTCCTACGAGCAGTACTTC.

The CDR3 bases are TGTGCCAGCAGTGGGTGGGAAGAAAAACTGTTTTTT. This codes for CASSGWEEKLFF. The chain couples TRBV2 to TRBJ1-4, with no clear D. The V and J ends lost 4 bases and 8 bases respectively, with 8 bases between them. The CDR3 spans 12 residues. Per the germline V gene, CDR1 is SNHLY and CDR2 is FYNNEI.

J is TRBJ2-1 and V is TRBV7-9, with TRBD2 matching 7 bases. V gave up 2 bases and J gave up 8 bases; unmatched junction bases: 6. From germline, CDR1 is SEHNR and CDR2 FQNEAQ (reference sequence). The CDR3 spans 14 residues. In DNA, the CDR3 is TGTGCCAGCAGCTTACTAGCGGACTGGGATGAGCAGTTCTTC. Translated: CASSLLADWDEQFF.

The rearrangement joins TRBV6-1 to TRBJ1-5; D gene ambiguous. In germline, CDR1 is MNHNS, CDR2 SASEGT. V was cut by 4 bases and J by 0 bases, with 19 bases left in between. This CDR3 is built from 18 residues. CDR3 residues: CASSGVGSYYISNQPQHF. The CDR3 DNA reads TGTGCCAGCAGTGGGGTAGGAAGTTACTACATTAGCAATCAGCCCCAGCATTTT.

This clone was detected a few times. The chain employs TRBV7-2 and TRBJ2-7; perhaps TRBD1 as D (6 bases). The CDR3 is made up of 17 amino acids. V was cut by 3 bases and J by 6 bases, with 24 bases left in between. From germline, CDR1 is SGHTA and CDR2 FQGNSA. CDR3 bases: TGTGCCAGCAGCTTTGACCCGGAAAGGGGGTACTATAGCGAGCAGTACTTC. Translating gives CASSFDPERGYYSEQYF.

V gene TRBV18 combines with J gene TRBJ1-1; D is undetermined. V gave up 1 base and J gave up 4 bases, with 7 bases separating them. Germline values: CDR1 KGHSH, CDR2 LQKENI. This CDR3 is built from 13 residues. CDR3 protein: CASSPQEVTEAFF. DNA of the CDR3: TGTGCCAGCTCACCACAGGAGGTCACTGAAGCTTTCTTT.

This rearrangement joins TRBV28 to TRBJ2-7; D gene unclear. The CDR3 has 12 residues. Germline CDR1 and CDR2: MDHEN and SYDVKM. The V and J ends lost 2 bases and 7 bases respectively, with 9 bases between them. CDR3 nucleotide sequence: TGTGCCAGCAGTTTAATTCGGTCGGAGCAGTACTTC. This sequence encodes CASSLIRSEQYF.

This chain uses TRBV28 with TRBJ2-5; either TRBD1 or TRBD2 may supply D (5 bases each). The CDR3 spans 15 residues. The germline V gene has CDR1 MDHEN and CDR2 SYDVKM. Trimming left V 3 bases short and J 4 bases short, with 15 bases between. The chain's CDR3 is CASSFSGTSGETQYF. The CDR3 bases are TGTGCCAGCAGTTTCTCCGGGACCAGCGGAGAGACCCAGTACTTC.

This clone occurred a few times. The rearrangement joins TRBV9 to TRBJ1-1, with D unclear. Germline-derived CDR1 and CDR2 are SGDLS and YYNGEE. The CDR3 has 13 amino acids. Between the trimmed V and J ends, which lost 4 bases and 4 bases, there was a span of 11 bases. The CDR3 sequence is CASSPTPGTEAFF. Here the CDR3 DNA reads TGTGCCAGCAGCCCCACCCCCGGCACTGAAGCTTTCTTT.